The present entry profiles one T cell receptor beta chain with its context. This entry is derived from a study of blood T cell repertoires in COVID-19. Assay used: immunoSEQ multiplex PCR; TCRdb lists only in-frame clones, some missing. The sample shows some 150,000 clones, roughly 84% of them seen only once. V lost 0 bases, J lost 3 bases, and 15 bases lay in between. Germline loops: CDR1 SGDLS, CDR2 YYNGEE. This CDR3 comprises 16 residues. The receptor comes from a man in his forties with acute or convalescent COVID-19. The V call is TRBV9, the J call TRBJ1-2; TRBD1 might be the D (6 bases). Specimen: peripheral blood. CDR3 nucleotide sequence: TGTGCCAGCAGCGTAGGGGACACCCTGGGCGACTATGGCTACACCTTC. This translates into CASSVGDTLGDYGYTF. The full variable domain, in which reference TRBV9 and TRBJ1-2 provide the parts outside the CDR3, is DSGVTQTPKHLITATGQRVTLRCSPRSGDLSVYWYQQSLDQGLQFLIQYYNGEERAKGNILERFSAQQFPDLHSELNLSSLELGDSALYFCASSVGDTLGDYGYTFGSGTRLTVV.